Reported below is one T cell receptor (beta chain). Its antigen remains unidentified. The data were taken from a study of T cell repertoires in cytomegalovirus infection. Background on the study: CMV infection together with matching HLA type was indicated by public TCR beta signatures. Study-wide findings and caveats: Dominating the ex vivo response were HLA-C-restricted CMV-specific TCR beta clonotypes. Adding up the frequency of public TCR beta families identified people who carried CMV plus the relevant HLA.

In TCRdb, the reads were re-called with MiXCR into one record per CDR3 protein. This table holds a few hundred thousand distinct CDR3 sequences, approximately 42% found once. V was shortened by 5 bases and J by 2 bases, with 16 bases between the two germline ends. The CDR3 has 16 residues. The sample in question was cultured PBMCs, obtained from culture after CMV antigen stimulation. The chain combines TRBV12-3 or TRBV12-4 with TRBJ1-5; D call uncertain. This clonotype was obtained from a human donor in good health (CMV status not recorded). Some clones in this sample may be carry-over from other donors' samples. The DNA of the CDR3 is TGTGCCAGCAGTCTCTACGGGGAAAATGGCAATCAGCCCCAGCATTTT. It codes for CASSLYGENGNQPQHF.